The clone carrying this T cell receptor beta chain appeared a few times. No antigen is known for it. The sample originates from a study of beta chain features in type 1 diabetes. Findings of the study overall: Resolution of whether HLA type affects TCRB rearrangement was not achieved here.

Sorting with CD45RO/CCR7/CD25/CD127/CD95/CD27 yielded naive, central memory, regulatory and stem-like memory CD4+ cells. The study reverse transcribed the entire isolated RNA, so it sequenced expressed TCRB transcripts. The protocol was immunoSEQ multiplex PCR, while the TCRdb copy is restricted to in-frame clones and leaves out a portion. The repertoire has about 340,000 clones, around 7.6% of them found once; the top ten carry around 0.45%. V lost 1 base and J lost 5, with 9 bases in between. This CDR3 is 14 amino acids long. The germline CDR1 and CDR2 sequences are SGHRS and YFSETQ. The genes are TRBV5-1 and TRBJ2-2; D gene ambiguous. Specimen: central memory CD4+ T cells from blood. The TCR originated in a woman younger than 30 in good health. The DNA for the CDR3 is TGCGCCAGCAGCTTGAAGGGTTTGACCGGGGAGCTGTTTTTT. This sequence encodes CASSLKGLTGELFF.